This paragraph reports one TCR beta chain. The CDR3 sequence is 21 residues long. As processed by the authors: The assay estimated nucleated cells by amplifying reference gene primers. Measured with immunoSEQ multiplex PCR; TCRdb has only the in-frame clones, and not every one. The V and J calls and clone size were taken over from that table, and D and trimming were inferred from the DNA. The sample has fewer than 150,000 clones; more than 75% are singletons. The sample comes from a study of blood T cell repertoires in COVID-19. Background on the study: Both acute and convalescent COVID-19 samples were obtained from the United States, Italy and Spain. PBMCs, B-cell-depleted T cells, or T cells provided the cDNA or gDNA that made up the material.

The source is a woman aged 55-69 years with acute or convalescent COVID-19. The sequencing input was peripheral blood. The J gene is TRBJ2-1, the V gene TRBV1; whether TRBD1, the table's D call, matches the DNA was not checked. TRBV1 is a pseudogene. CDR3 coding DNA: TGCACCAGCAGCCAGGGGAGAACCGGGACAGGAAAAGACGGCCCCCGTCGATTGCAGTTCTTC. Protein product: CTSSQGRTGTGKDGPRRLQFF.